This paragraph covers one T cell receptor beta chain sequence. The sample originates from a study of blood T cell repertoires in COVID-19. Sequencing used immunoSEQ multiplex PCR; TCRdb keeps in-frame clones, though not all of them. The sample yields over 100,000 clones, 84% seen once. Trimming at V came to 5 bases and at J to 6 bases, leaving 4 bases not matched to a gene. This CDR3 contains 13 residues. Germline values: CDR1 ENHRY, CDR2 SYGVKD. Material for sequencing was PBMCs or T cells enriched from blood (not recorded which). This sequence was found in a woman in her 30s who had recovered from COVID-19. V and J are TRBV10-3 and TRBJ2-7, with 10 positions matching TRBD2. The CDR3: CAISSGRAGEQYF. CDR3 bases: TGTGCCATCAGTAGCGGGAGGGCTGGCGAGCAGTACTTC.